This TCR beta chain was identified during a study of CD8+CD57+ T cells in acquired aplastic anemia. Study summary: Mean DNA quantity obtained from sorted CD4+ and CD8+ cells was 3 to 3.5 ug. Study-wide results and limits: In common between the patients and the controls were twenty-nine CD8+ CDR3 sequences.

As concerns this clonotype: The antigen remains undetermined.

The CDR3 length is 14 residues. Trimming stripped 8 bases from V and 6 bases from J, with 17 bases between. Germline V gene data show CDR1 as SNHLY and CDR2 as FYNNEI. Using genomic DNA as the template, TCR beta VDJ and CDR3 profiling was carried out. Via MiXCR, TCRdb re-called the reads, giving one row per CDR3 protein. This sample carries 120,000 or so distinct CDR3 sequences, 48% of them seen once, and the ten largest clones take 2% to 3%. Sequenced sample: sorted CD4+, CD8+, or CD8+CD57+ T cells (not recorded which) from PBMCs. This receptor was taken from a human donor in good health, serving as a control. V usage is TRBV2 and J usage is TRBJ2-4, with D tentatively TRBD1 or TRBD2 (5 bases each). As DNA, the CDR3 is TGTGCCAGCGAGGGGATTAAGGGTGGAAACATTCAGTACTTC. This encodes CASEGIKGGNIQYF.